This record concerns one TCR beta chain sequence. These data are taken from a study of T cells of healthy individuals. V lost 10 bases and J 6 bases, leaving 12 bases between the germline ends. In germline, CDR1 is SEHNR, CDR2 FQNEAQ (reference sequence). The CDR3 spans 12 residues. TCRdb reprocessed the 5' RACE reads with MiXCR, giving one entry per CDR3 protein. The sample has around 100,000 distinct CDR3 sequences; about 16% are singletons. The chain combines TRBV7-9 with TRBJ2-2; no firm D call. The sequence was collected from a human donor in good health. CDR3 protein: CANNLLPGELFF. In nucleotides, the CDR3 is TGTGCCAACAACCTCCTTCCCGGGGAGCTGTTTTTT.